This passage covers 4 T cell receptor beta chains from one sample sequenced in a study of CD8 T cells in ankylosing spondylitis. Which antigens these TCRs recognize remains unknown. Whole-study results and caveats: Ankylosing spondylitis blood seemed to carry a telltale TCR beta motif made of roughly 8 highly homologous variants.

TCRdb re-analysed the 5' RACE reads in MiXCR, keeping a single row per CDR3 protein. The sample records 700,000 or so distinct CDR3 sequences, over 15% being singletons. The sample consisted of blood, either unsorted or a sorted T cell fraction (not recorded which). Receptor source: a male donor with ankylosing spondylitis.

This clonotype has at least ten counts. The chain joins TRBV29-1 to TRBJ2-1; D is uncertain. The CDR3 runs to 13 residues. Trimming took 6 bases from V and 0 from J, leaving 9 bases between them. Germline V lookup: CDR1 SQVTM, CDR2 ANQGSEA. CDR3 loop: CSVGRFSYNEQFF. CDR3 nucleotides: TGCAGCGTAGGCAGGTTCTCCTACAATGAGCAGTTCTTC.

This clonotype appeared many times. The V and J genes are TRBV7-9 and TRBJ1-5; no clear D. The V end lost 3 bases, the J end lost 6 bases, and 9 bases lay between the germline ends. The germline V gene has CDR1 SEHNR and CDR2 FQNEAQ (reference sequence). The CDR3 extends over 13 amino acids. DNA for the CDR3: TGTGCCAGCAGCTTTGGGTTGGGTCAGCCCCAGCATTTT. Translating gives CASSFGLGQPQHF.

This sequence joins TRBV4-3 and TRBJ1-4; D perhaps matches TRBD1 (6 bases). This CDR3 comprises 17 residues. Per the germline V gene, CDR1 is LGHNA and CDR2 is YSLEER. Trimming pared 0 bases from V and 3 bases from J, leaving 14 bases between. CDR3 sequence (DNA): TGCGCCAGCAGCCAAGATCTCACGACAGGAGCTAATGAAAAACTGTTTTTT. Translation: CASSQDLTTGANEKLFF.

The V call is TRBV12-3 or TRBV12-4, the J call TRBJ1-2; the D is unclear. The CDR3 contains 14 residues. Trimming cost V 3 bases and J 0 bases, with 8 bases left between them. The chain's CDR3 is CASSLWLSNYGYTF. CDR3 DNA sequence: TGTGCCAGCAGTTTGTGGCTGTCTAACTATGGCTACACCTTC.